This TCR beta chain is from a study of CD8+ T cells in alopecia areata. The CDR3 contains 15 residues. J gave up 8 bases and V 0 bases, and 9 bases lay outside the gene matches. The sequencing template was cDNA reverse transcribed from extracted RNA. Method: immunoSEQ multiplex PCR; TCRdb's copy keeps in-frame clones and lacks some. The profile shows hundreds of thousands of clones, roughly 64% of them singletons. Overall study results and limits: Amid tofacitinib therapy, many expanded lesional clones stayed present in scalp and blood. Affected lesional scalp, above all in alopecia totalis/universalis, was more clonal than normal scalp. Tofacitinib delivered significant drops in scalp clonality and in expanded CD8+ clones among the top 100.

A few counts support this clone. Its antigen is not identified. Sample treatment: oral pan-JAK inhibitor, 5-10 mg twice daily. Alopecia areata patients provided lesional scalp punch biopsies and peripheral blood. The sequence was obtained from a human donor with alopecia areata. V usage is TRBV23-1 and J usage is TRBJ1-2; TRBD1 agrees at 7 bases. TRBV23-1 is sorted into the ORF group, with uncertain function. The source was CD4+ T cells sorted from blood, collected at week 24, from a patient treated with tofacitinib. The CDR3 is CASSQSPGQLGGYTF. Written as DNA, the CDR3 is TGCGCCAGCAGTCAATCGCCGGGACAGTTGGGAGGCTACACCTTC.